This section outlines one T cell receptor beta chain sequence together with its context. This specimen belongs to a study of CXCR3-negative and CXCR3-positive naive CD8 T cells. The CDR3 runs to 14 residues. Per germline, CDR1 SGHAT and CDR2 FQDESV (reference sequence). UMI-labeled TRB cDNA libraries were prepared by 5' RACE. Using the 5' RACE reads, TCRdb records one entry per CDR3 protein without DNA. Listed are tens of thousands of distinct CDR3 sequences; roughly a tenth falls within the top ten. The V and J genes are TRBV11-1 and TRBJ2-7; the D gene TCRdb calls, TRBD1, cannot be checked with no DNA. The origin of this receptor is a human donor in good health. Some clones in this sample may be carry-over from other donors' samples. Sample: memory CD8+ T cells from blood. The CDR3 region is CASSPDRRDYEQYF.